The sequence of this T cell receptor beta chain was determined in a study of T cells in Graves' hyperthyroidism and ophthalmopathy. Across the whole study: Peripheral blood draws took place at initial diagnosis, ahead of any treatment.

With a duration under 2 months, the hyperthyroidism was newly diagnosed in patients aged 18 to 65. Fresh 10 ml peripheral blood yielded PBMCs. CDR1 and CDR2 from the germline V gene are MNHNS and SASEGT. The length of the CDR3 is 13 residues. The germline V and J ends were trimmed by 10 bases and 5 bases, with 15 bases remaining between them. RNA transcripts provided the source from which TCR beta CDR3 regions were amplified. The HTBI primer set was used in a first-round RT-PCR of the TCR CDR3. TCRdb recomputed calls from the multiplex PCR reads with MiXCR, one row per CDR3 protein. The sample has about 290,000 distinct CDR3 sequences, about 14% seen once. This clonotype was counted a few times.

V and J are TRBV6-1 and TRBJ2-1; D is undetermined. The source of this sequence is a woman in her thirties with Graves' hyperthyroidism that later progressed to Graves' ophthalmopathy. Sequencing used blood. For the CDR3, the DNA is TGTGCCACCTTCGTTTATGACGACAATGAGCAGTTCTTC. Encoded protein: CATFVYDDNEQFF.